Listed below are T cell receptor beta chains from one sample, sequenced in a study of neurological immune-mediated disorders. TCRdb independently ran MiXCR on the 5' RACE reads; one entry per CDR3 protein. The sample yields around 40,000 distinct CDR3 sequences, less than 9% seen once. Sequencing was performed on CD4+ T cells from blood. The receptors originated from a man aged 50 or older in good health. CDR3s include the opening cysteine and the closing phenylalanine or tryptophan. Each record gives: J gene, D gene, clone size, V gene, CDR3 protein, CDR3 DNA. A D gene is named only where the DNA matches it firmly. Size is omitted from some rows. Given values are once, few, many or a class for expanded clones.

TRBJ2-2,-,many,TRBV5-1,CASRLLGARTGELFF,TGCGCCAGCAGGTTGCTGGGGGCTCGCACCGGGGAGCTGTTTTTT
TRBJ2-7,TRBD1,many,TRBV20-1,CSARTGGRHEQYF,TGCAGTGCAAGGACAGGGGGCCGCCACGAGCAGTACTTC
TRBJ2-3,-,-,TRBV5-5,CASSLARQTSTDTQYF,TGTGCCAGCAGCTTGGCGCGGCAAACTAGCACAGATACGCAGTATTTT
TRBJ2-1,TRBD2,many,TRBV15,CATSRERRQREGNEQFF,TGTGCCACCAGCAGAGAGAGGAGACAGCGGGAGGGCAATGAGCAGTTCTTC
TRBJ2-3,TRBD2,many,TRBV5-1,CASSLGLAGVTDTQYF,TGCGCCAGCAGCTTAGGACTAGCGGGAGTCACAGATACGCAGTATTTT
TRBJ2-1,TRBD2,many,TRBV5-1,CASSWLAGGNEQFF,TGCGCCAGCAGCTGGCTAGCGGGAGGTAATGAGCAGTTCTTC
TRBJ2-7,TRBD1,many,TRBV5-1,CASSIRQGSYEQYF,TGCGCCAGCAGCATTCGACAGGGGTCCTACGAGCAGTACTTC
TRBJ2-7,-,many,TRBV20-1,CSASPRAAAFGEQYF,TGCAGTGCTAGTCCCCGGGCGGCCGCCTTCGGCGAGCAGTACTTC
TRBJ2-1,TRBD1,many,TRBV24-1,CATSDPGTGSSYNEQFF,TGTGCCACCAGTGACCCGGGGACAGGGAGCTCCTACAATGAGCAGTTCTTC
TRBJ2-4,TRBD1,many,TRBV20-1,CSANGQGAKNIQYF,TGCAGTGCTAACGGACAGGGCGCCAAAAACATTCAGTACTTC
TRBJ2-7,-,-,TRBV9,CPNRHPCPYEQYF,TGTCCAAACAGACACCCCTGTCCCTACGAGCAGTACTTC
TRBJ2-2,TRBD2,many,TRBV7-6,CASSPQSPAGVVTGELFF,TGTGCCAGCAGCCCGCAGAGTCCAGCGGGAGTTGTTACCGGGGAGCTGTTTTTT
TRBJ2-1,-,many,TRBV18,CASSPGYSHNEQFF,TGTGCCAGCTCGCCTGGATACTCCCACAATGAGCAGTTCTTC
TRBJ2-3,TRBD2,many,TRBV20-1,CSARGPGLAGAPDTQYF,TGCAGTGCTAGAGGGCCGGGACTAGCGGGAGCCCCAGATACGCAGTATTTT
TRBJ2-3,TRBD2,few,TRBV13,CASSQNQRDRYTQYF,TGTGCCAGCAGCCAGAACCAGCGGGATAGGTATACGCAGTATTTT
TRBJ1-2,TRBD1,many,TRBV28,CASSLGGDSLGYTF,TGTGCCAGCAGTTTGGGCGGGGACAGCTTAGGCTACACCTTC
TRBJ1-1,TRBD1,medium-sized,TRBV7-9,CASSLRDSEKNTEAFF,TGTGCCAGCAGCTTAAGGGACAGCGAAAAGAACACTGAAGCTTTCTTT
TRBJ2-7,-,many,TRBV20-1,CSAEGQTYEQYF,TGCAGTGCGGAAGGACAGACCTACGAGCAGTACTTC
TRBJ2-7,TRBD2,many,TRBV30,CAWSGGLAGVYEQYF,TGTGCCTGGAGTGGGGGACTAGCGGGAGTCTACGAGCAGTACTTC
TRBJ2-1,TRBD1,many,TRBV7-9,CASSSPGTGRNEQFF,TGTGCCAGCAGCTCTCCCGGGACAGGGCGGAATGAGCAGTTCTTC
TRBJ2-1,TRBD2,many,TRBV6-5,CASGLAGGQYNEQFF,TGTGCCAGCGGACTAGCGGGAGGACAATACAATGAGCAGTTCTTC
TRBJ2-2,-,many,TRBV5-1,CASSLAPGRLTGELFF,TGCGCCAGCAGCTTGGCCCCGGGGCGGTTGACCGGGGAGCTGTTTTTT
TRBJ2-7,-,many,TRBV21-1,CASGGWTGVHEQYF,TGTGCCAGCGGGGGGTGGACAGGGGTCCACGAGCAGTACTTC
TRBJ1-5,TRBD1,many,TRBV20-1,CSAVAGTDYSNQPQHF,TGCAGTGCTGTCGCCGGGACAGATTATAGCAATCAGCCCCAGCATTTT
TRBJ2-2,TRBD2,many,TRBV20-1,CSARAGVGELFF,TGCAGTGCTCGTGCGGGGGTCGGGGAGCTGTTTTTT
TRBJ2-7,-,-,TRBV5-4,CASSSDFSYEQYF,TGTGCCAGCAGCTCGGACTTCTCCTACGAGCAGTACTTC
TRBJ2-4,TRBD2,many,TRBV4-1,CASSQDKGLAGGGLAKNIQYF,TGCGCCAGCAGCCAAGATAAGGGATTAGCGGGAGGGGGGTTAGCCAAAAACATTCAGTACTTC
TRBJ2-6,-,few,TRBV24-1,CATQQANVLTF,TGTGCCACCCAACAGGCCAACGTCCTGACTTTC
TRBJ2-2,TRBD1,-,TRBV19,CASSADLGQGVGELFF,TGTGCCAGTAGTGCCGACTTGGGACAGGGGGTCGGGGAGCTGTTTTTT
TRBJ2-3,TRBD1,many,TRBV20-1,CSARSLGQGSSSTDTQYF,TGCAGTGCTAGATCCCTGGGACAGGGGTCTTCTAGCACAGATACGCAGTATTTT
TRBJ1-1,-,many,TRBV20-1,CSNRDPSTEAFF,TGCAGCAACCGGGATCCCAGCACTGAAGCTTTCTTT
TRBJ2-2,-,many,TRBV6-5,CASRARGWTGELFF,TGTGCCAGCAGGGCCAGGGGTTGGACCGGGGAGCTGTTTTTT
TRBJ2-7,-,many,TRBV20-1,CSARAPRGGYEQYF,TGCAGTGCTAGAGCTCCCAGGGGGGGCTACGAGCAGTACTTC
TRBJ2-7,TRBD1,many,TRBV20-1,CSALKTGGEQYF,TGCAGTGCCCTTAAAACAGGGGGCGAGCAGTACTTC
TRBJ2-7,-,many,TRBV3-1,CASSHSSYEQYF,TGTGCCAGCAGCCACTCCTCCTACGAGCAGTACTTC
TRBJ2-1,TRBD2,-,TRBV3-1,CASSRLAGGNEQFF,TGTGCCAGCAGCCGACTAGCGGGAGGCAATGAGCAGTTCTTC
TRBJ2-7,-,-,TRBV24-1,CATGTEDYEQYF,TGTGCCACCGGAACAGAGGACTACGAGCAGTACTTC
TRBJ2-7,-,many,TRBV28,CASSYLTRTYEQYF,TGTGCCAGCAGTTACCTGACTCGAACCTACGAGCAGTACTTC
TRBJ1-5,-,many,TRBV20-1,CSAEDGVRGNQPQHF,TGCAGTGCGGAAGACGGGGTGAGAGGCAATCAGCCCCAGCATTTT
TRBJ2-7,TRBD1,many,TRBV20-1,CSAEGQIYEQYF,TGCAGTGCTGAGGGACAGATCTACGAGCAGTACTTC
TRBJ2-7,TRBD1,-,TRBV5-1,CASTRQGSYEQYF,TGCGCCAGCACCCGACAGGGCTCCTACGAGCAGTACTTC
TRBJ2-1,-,many,TRBV4-3,CASSQDRGGTRIDEQFF,TGCGCCAGCAGCCAAGATAGGGGCGGGACGAGGATTGATGAGCAGTTCTTC
TRBJ2-6,-,few,TRBV5-1,CASSLGTGYGANVLTF,TGCGCCAGCAGCTTGGGAACAGGGTACGGGGCCAACGTCCTGACTTTC
TRBJ2-5,TRBD2,many,TRBV7-2,CASSLGTLAGGETQYF,TGTGCCAGCAGTTTAGGGACACTAGCGGGTGGAGAGACCCAGTACTTC
TRBJ2-2,TRBD1,many,TRBV20-1,CSVRGPGGELFF,TGCAGTGTCAGGGGGCCGGGCGGGGAGCTGTTTTTT
TRBJ2-7,-,many,TRBV19,CASSSGTTSAHEQYF,TGTGCCAGTAGTAGCGGTACGACGTCGGCGCACGAGCAGTACTTC
TRBJ2-7,-,many,TRBV4-2,CASSQAAESYEQYF,TGTGCCAGCAGCCAAGCGGCCGAATCCTACGAGCAGTACTTC
TRBJ2-7,-,many,TRBV5-1,CASSLAAGASSYEQYF,TGCGCCAGCAGCTTGGCGGCAGGGGCAAGCTCCTACGAGCAGTACTTC